Listed below are T cell receptor beta chains from one sample, sequenced in a study of immune cell composition in non-small cell lung cancer. Produced via immunoSEQ multiplex PCR; TCRdb's table is partial and in-frame only. This sample has 350 to 450 clones; 70% occur once, and the top ten carry 15%. Sequencing was performed on non-adjacent lung tissue. Every receptor here comes from a human donor with non-small cell lung cancer. The CDR3 runs from the conserved cysteine through the conserved F or W. Each record gives: V gene, J gene, D gene, clone size, CDR3 DNA, CDR3 protein. The D gene is left open where the match is weak. Some rows mark clone size as missing; the rest say once, few, many or name a class of expanded clone.

>TRBV6-5|TRBJ2-3|.|.
TGTGCCAGCTCCCTCGGGGGGCGAGACACAGATACGCAGTATTTT
CASSLGGRDTDTQYF
>TRBV10-3|TRBJ2-3|.|once
TGTGCCATCAGTGAGCCCCGGGGTTCTAGCACAGATACGCAGTATTTT
CAISEPRGSSTDTQYF
>TRBV5-5|TRBJ1-5|.|few
TGTGCCAGCAGGCCGGGGGTGGGCAATCAGCCCCAGCATTTT
CASRPGVGNQPQHF
>TRBV6-1|TRBJ1-5|TRBD1|.
TGTGCCAGCAGTGTGGGACAGGGCAATCAGCCCCAGCATTTT
CASSVGQGNQPQHF
>TRBV10-3|TRBJ1-2|TRBD1|.
TGTGCCATCAGTTCCGACAGGGGGAGCTATGGCTACACCTTC
CAISSDRGSYGYTF
>TRBV18|TRBJ1-2|.|.
TGTGCCAGCTCACCACGGGGGAGTGATGGCTACACCTTC
CASSPRGSDGYTF
>TRBV5-4|TRBJ2-1|.|.
TGTGCCAGCAGCTTGGGGCCCCCGACTCCCGGGGATGAGCAGTTCTTC
CASSLGPPTPGDEQFF
>TRBV16|TRBJ1-5|TRBD1|.
TGTGCCAGCAGCCAATCGGGGACAGGGGCTTTTAGCAATCAGCCCCAGCATTTT
CASSQSGTGAFSNQPQHF
>TRBV28|TRBJ1-1|.|.
TGTGCCAGCAGTTTCGCCTGGGGGGCGGGGGAGTTGGGCACTGAAGCTTTCTTT
CASSFAWGAGELGTEAFF
>TRBV7-3|TRBJ2-1|TRBD2|.
TGTGCCAGCAGCTTAATTGTAGCTAGCGGGGGGGCCGGCAATGAGCAGTTCTTC
CASSLIVASGGAGNEQFF
>TRBV5-5|TRBJ2-1|.|.
TGTGCCAGCAGCTTGAGGCCCGGGGCCTACAATGAGCAGTTCTTC
CASSLRPGAYNEQFF
>TRBV2|TRBJ2-7|.|few
TGTGCCAGCAGTGATGGTCGGGCTTACGAGCAGTACTTC
CASSDGRAYEQYF
>TRBV28|TRBJ1-2|.|once
TGTGCCAGCAGTCCTACCTACGGGGAGAGCAACTATGGCTACACCTTC
CASSPTYGESNYGYTF
>TRBV4-3|TRBJ2-1|.|.
TGCGCCAGCAGCCAAGATGGGAACAGATACAATGAGCAGTTCTTC
CASSQDGNRYNEQFF
>TRBV5-4|TRBJ1-2|TRBD1|.
TGTGCCAGTGCCTGGGGACAGGCTTACGTGCAGCCGGCTGGCTACACCTTC
CASAWGQAYVQPAGYTF
>TRBV6-6|TRBJ2-1|TRBD2|.
TGTGCCAGCAGTACGGGGACTAGCGGGGTTGAGCAGTTCTTC
CASSTGTSGVEQFF
>TRBV6-5|TRBJ1-1|.|.
TGTGCCAGCAGTTACGTGGCTGGACGGACTGAAGCTTTCTTT
CASSYVAGRTEAFF
>TRBV18|TRBJ2-1|.|.
TGTGCCAGCTCAAAGGGGATTATGGAGAGTGAGCAGTTCTTC
CASSKGIMESEQFF
>TRBV5-1|TRBJ2-3|.|.
TGCGCCAGCAGCGAAGGGGGGGGCAGGGATACGCAGTATTTT
CASSEGGGRDTQYF
>TRBV14|TRBJ2-1|.|.
TGTGCCAGCGAACGATACCGGGACACAGCCCCATACAATGAGCAGTTCTTC
CASERYRDTAPYNEQFF
>TRBV7-2|TRBJ2-7|TRBD2|.
TGTGCCAGCAGCCTGACTAGCGGGGGAAGGGGGCAGTACTTC
CASSLTSGGRGQYF
>TRBV7-2|TRBJ2-5|TRBD1|.
TGTGCCAGCAGCCCGGACAGGCGAGACCAGTACTTC
CASSPDRRDQYF
>TRBV10-1|TRBJ2-2|TRBD2|.
TGCGCCAGCAGGGGGACTAGCGGGGGGGCATGGACCGGGGAGCTGTTTTTT
CASRGTSGGAWTGELFF
>TRBV5-1|TRBJ1-5|TRBD1|.
TGCGCCAGCAGCTTACAGGGGACGGGTCAGCCCCAGCATTTT
CASSLQGTGQPQHF
>TRBV7-9|TRBJ1-1|.|.
TGTGCCAGCAGCCCTTCAAGGGGAGGGTACACTGAAGCTTTCTTT
CASSPSRGGYTEAFF
>TRBV10-3|TRBJ1-2|.|.
TGTGCCATCAGTGAGTCTTGGCAGGGAAGTGGCTACACCTTC
CAISESWQGSGYTF
>TRBV9|TRBJ2-5|.|.
TGTGCCAGCAGCGTAGGAGTGGCTGGGGAGACCCAGTACTTC
CASSVGVAGETQYF
>TRBV7-2|TRBJ1-1|TRBD1|few
TGTGCCAGCAGCCGAGTAACAGGGGGCAACACTGAAGCTTTCTTT
CASSRVTGGNTEAFF
>TRBV7-2|TRBJ1-3|.|few
TGTGCCAGCAGCGCCAGGGTACGGGGAAACACCATATATTTT
CASSARVRGNTIYF
>TRBV7-2|TRBJ2-3|.|.
TGTGCCAGCAGCTTAGCCATCCCTGAAACAGATACGCAGTATTTT
CASSLAIPETDTQYF
>TRBV7-6|TRBJ2-5|.|.
TGTGCCAGCAGCAAACAGCGTAAAGAGACCCAGTACTTC
CASSKQRKETQYF
>TRBV7-3|TRBJ2-1|TRBD1|few
TGTGCCAGCAGCTTGACAGGGAAGGGGGCCTACAATGAGCAGTTCTTC
CASSLTGKGAYNEQFF
>TRBV28|TRBJ1-2|.|.
TGTGCCAGCAGTCCAGGGCACCGGGGCTACACCTTC
CASSPGHRGYTF
>TRBV6-5|TRBJ1-6|TRBD1|.
TGTGCCAGCAGTTCCCGGGACAGTTATAATTCACCCCTCCACTTT
CASSSRDSYNSPLHF
>TRBV21-1|TRBJ1-6|.|.
TGTGCCAGCAGCAAAAGCTCCTATAATTCACCCCTCCACTTT
CASSKSSYNSPLHF
>TRBV6-1|TRBJ2-7|.|.
TGTGCCACTACCGGACGGCCCTCAGAGGAGTACTTC
CATTGRPSEEYF
>TRBV4-3|TRBJ1-2|.|.
TGCGCCAGCAGCCAAGATAGGGCAGCTCGGGGGGATGGCTACACCTTC
CASSQDRAARGDGYTF
>TRBV6-1|TRBJ2-3|TRBD2|.
TGTGCCAGCAGTGAACTGACTAGCGGCAGCACAGATACGCAGTATTTT
CASSELTSGSTDTQYF
>TRBV6-5|TRBJ2-7|.|.
TGTGCCAGCGCGCGGACAGCGAGCTCCTACGAGCAGTACTTC
CASARTASSYEQYF
>TRBV30|TRBJ2-4|.|.
TGTGCCTGGAGTGTAGAAAACATTCAGTACTTC
CAWSVENIQYF
>TRBV29-1|TRBJ2-5|.|.
TGCAGCGTTGAAGATCTTGGAGGGATTGAGACCCAGTACTTC
CSVEDLGGIETQYF
>TRBV18|TRBJ1-1|.|.
TGTGCCAGCTCACCAACCAAACTTGACAGGCTGAACACTGAAGCTTTCTTT
CASSPTKLDRLNTEAFF